A single TCR beta chain is shown here with its context. Its specific antigen is unknown. Qualities for individual bases were not recorded, and no much larger clone is one base off. The cohort was made up of hundreds of healthy bone marrow donors. Cohort members were all nominally healthy when sampled, although unrecorded immune exposures were likely present. The donor tested CMV seronegative, placing the donor among the 352 seronegative members of the cohort. A peripheral blood sample was provided by each donor, and peripheral blood mononuclear cells were used for TCR beta sequencing. Genomic DNA extraction from the blood cell samples was performed with the Qiagen DNeasy Blood Extraction Kit. This record belongs to a study of cytomegalovirus exposure and HLA in healthy donors (dated by TCRdb to about 2017). The study in broad terms: According to an earlier analysis of a few hundred of the donors, 150 million to 200 million T cells yielded 100 million or so unique TCR beta sequences and about 300 Gb of sequence data. Roughly 300 gigabases of sequencing data and around 85 million unique TCR sequences made up an early release that covered 500 to 700 HLA-typed donors. Among the roughly 390 genotyped donors, around 79% belonged to the genetic ancestry cluster associated with self-reported Caucasian donors. The aim of the study was to test whether cataloging public T cell receptors could identify signatures of past pathogen exposure. The study used immunosequencing to profile the T cell repertoires of 666 subjects and linked those repertoires to cytomegalovirus serostatus. Along with the approximately 700-subject first cohort, a separate validation cohort of about 110 different subjects was used. To predict cytomegalovirus infection status, the study brought together high-throughput TCR immunosequencing, statistical association of individual TCRs with disease status, and machine learning. To study patterns of TCR occurrence, a later analysis re-analyzed previously published TCR beta repertoires from under 750 donors and added high-resolution HLA genotyping. Rather than using new phenotypic data, the later analysis identified candidate immune exposures from TCR beta sequences and from how often those sequences occurred across donors. In an earlier analysis of 500 to 650 of the donors, high-throughput TCR beta sequencing was used to judge whether each TCR beta V gene segment behaved as functional or pseudogenic. Donor age, sex, ethnicity and CMV serostatus were compiled together with the repertoire data. A later genetic analysis used genome-wide SNP genotypes for about 65% of the roughly 700 donors, treating that subset as a discovery cohort. Every discovery cohort repertoire had been produced on one sequencing platform. Both class I and class II loci were covered by HLA typing, at four-digit resolution. The number of donors typed differed by locus, with roughly 620-630 for A, B, C, DRB1 and DQB1, approximately 500 for DQA1, 600 to 610 for DPA1, and over 400 for DPB1. Several DR-DQ haplotypes were handled as single units for association and clustering, since linkage in the cohort was strong. Among almost 400 genotyped donors of the cohort, an average of about 240,000 unique TCR beta nucleotide sequences were sequenced per donor, roughly a sixth of them non-productive. Overall results and qualifications from the work: A cluster of highly shared sequence variants was judged likely to represent a technical artifact of the sequencing pipeline. V-gene and J-gene trimming of TCR beta chains was associated with a missense DCLRE1C variant in a later genetic analysis, and the association was replicated in an independent cohort. CMV serostatus was the only immune exposure information available for the cohort. In a later analysis, 15,000 to 20,000 TCR beta sequences were associated with specific HLA alleles at a false discovery rate of 0.05. Some IMGT-functional V segments, including TRBV6-2 and TRBV6-3, could not be told apart with the 87-base-pair reads, so those segments were excluded. When HLA alleles, especially DR and DQ, strongly co-occurred, attributing TCR associations to individual alleles was difficult. A further reported finding was that TCR beta sequences accurately predicted the HLA-A and HLA-B alleles for most subjects in the first cohort. In the study, around 160 TCR beta chains were listed as associated with cytomegalovirus. In a later analysis, the rate of TCR association differed among HLA loci, with DRB1 alleles having the most associated TCRs and HLA-C alleles having the fewest. This cohort had only TCR beta chains sequenced, and the lack of alpha or paired-chain data limited which features could be detected. In a later genetic analysis, fewer N-insertions in productive TCRs were reported among donors in an Asian-associated ancestry cluster than the roughly 700-donor mean. An earlier analysis of 587 of the donors showed that most TCR beta V segments appeared in productive rearrangements either about 87% or about 30% of the time, which broadly matched IMGT annotations. In both the original and validation cohorts, the classifier was reported to diagnose cytomegalovirus status with high specificity and sensitivity. Because counts were too low, about 15 rarely observed V segments, including chromosome 9 orphons, were left out of the earlier analysis of 500 to 750 of the donors. In a later analysis, HLA-associated TCR beta chains were found to be more clonally expanded and to have lower generation probabilities than equally common non-associated chains. Several of the top co-occurrence clusters appeared to be linked to parvovirus B19, influenza, CMV and Epstein-Barr virus, according to a later analysis. Because HLA typing was missing for some donors at each locus, association tests included only the typed subset. The authors suggested that the approach could potentially be generalized to other disease states and immunological phenotypes. A few of the identified cytomegalovirus-associated TCR beta chains were confirmed in vitro to be specific for cytomegalovirus antigens. Most CMV-associated TCR beta chains appeared to be HLA-restricted in a later analysis, and the HLA associations seemed to be driven largely by CMV exposure. Correlated functional status among segregating V segments might reflect linkage disequilibrium, but an unknown experimental factor could not be ruled out. While some public TCRs were present in many individuals, most TCR sequences turned up only very rarely across donors. Roughly uniform sequencing depth across donors was assumed in presence/absence analyses, although this assumption may not hold.

Libraries were prepared through the immunoSEQ multiplex PCR assay. A mixture of 60 forward primers for TCR Vbeta segments and 13 reverse primers for TCR Jbeta segments was used in the multiplex PCR. A multiplex PCR assay on genomic DNA amplified the CDR3 region of rearranged TCR beta genes. Amplified TCR beta libraries were sequenced as 87-base-pair reads on the Illumina HiSeq System. Per the original workflow: A later analysis counted approximately 76 million unique TCR beta chains across the 670 or so repertoires, and about 10 million of these chains were shared by at least two donors. To remove PCR and sequencing errors, raw reads were error-corrected and collapsed into unique sequences using a nearest-neighbor algorithm that merged closely related sequences. Alignment of CDR3 sequences to IMGT reference sequences was used to assign V, D and J gene segments. For a sequence to be retained, a match of at least six nucleotides was required to both a V gene segment and a J gene segment. A rearrangement counted as productive if the CDR3 had no stop codons and remained in frame with V and J, and every other rearrangement counted as non-productive. CDR3 was defined according to IMGT convention as the region running from the second conserved V-encoded cysteine to the conserved J-encoded phenylalanine. The earlier analysis of fewer than 750 of the donors excluded sequences that lacked an unambiguous match to a single V gene segment. An earlier analysis of 587 of the donors classified V segments as functional when productive rearrangements were above 56.7% and as segregating when the standard deviation between donors was above 5%. A statistical classification framework was built to diagnose cytomegalovirus status from the catalog of TCR beta chain sequences. In a later analysis, TCR nucleotide sequences were compared against IMGT/GENE-DB human TR gene sequences so that V and J genes could be assigned. In a later analysis, CDR3 sequences and most-parsimonious VDJ recombination scenarios were assigned using the TCRdist pipeline. In a later analysis, each TCR beta chain was defined by its CDR3 amino acid sequence together with its V-gene family, and reads lacking a unique V-gene family were excluded. To address suspected cross-contamination and a sequencing artifact, a later analysis removed 592 highly shared, low-generation-probability nucleotide sequences. In a later analysis, a clonal expansion index was calculated for each public chain from normalized within-repertoire ranks of inferred template counts. A later analysis computed generation probabilities with a VDJ recombination model fitted to out-of-frame rearrangements, and checked the results against IGoR. In a later analysis, TCR-TCR, TCR-HLA and TCR-CMV co-occurrence was scored with hypergeometric tests, and a repertoire-size bias correction was applied to TCR pairs. A later analysis estimated false discovery rates by permuting HLA or CMV assignments 20 times. In a later analysis, co-occurring TCRs were grouped using DBSCAN, with TCRdist sequence similarity added in when clustering inside HLA-allele-positive subsets. Repertoires with fewer than 30,000 or more than 120,000 public chains, plus five repertoires with anomalous nucleotide sharing, were excluded from co-occurrence clustering. Here the immuneACCESS table is served through TCRdb, limited to in-frame sequences with V and J called. Missing clones are a known gap in these copies; in checked studies unresolved V genes cover under half, and the rest lacks a known reason. V, J and clone size derive from that table, while D and trimming were established from the DNA sequence. This sample is represented by over 150,000 clones; 85% of them were singletons. Clones ranked in the top ten supply 1% of the sample.

The germline V gene provides CDR1 SGHRS and CDR2 YFSETQ. V is pruned by 2 bases and J by 4 bases, leaving 5 bases of the junction without a gene match. Including the terminal cysteine and phenylalanine, the CDR3 comprises 16 residues. Solely the CDR3 DNA is kept, with 48 bases framed from the first base. The chain couples TRBV5-1 to TRBJ2-3; 12 junctional bases match TRBD2. Source material: PBMCs. The TCR comes from a boy aged 2 to 10 in good health and CMV-seronegative. CDR3 protein: CASSFAGTSGSDTQYF. The sequenced DNA: TGCGCCAGCAGCTTCGCCGGGACTAGCGGGTCAGATACGCAGTATTTT.